The 15 T cell receptor beta chains listed next were all sequenced from one sample in a study of molecular identifiers for immune sequencing clone quantification. TCRdb re-called the PCR reads through MiXCR, storing one row per CDR3 protein. The sample holds about 640,000 distinct CDR3 sequences; 20% are singletons and the top ten take 0.85% to 0.9%. Sequenced input: naive CD8+ T cells from blood, with Jurkat cell RNA spiked in. Subset reported: FACS-sorted CD8+CD4-CCR7+CD45RA+ naive T cells. The receptor source for this set is a human donor in good health. Some libraries in this study had Jurkat cell RNA spiked in.

This clonotype was counted many times. This chain joins TRBV6-1 and TRBJ2-3; no reliable D call. Germline V gene lookup returns CDR1 MNHNS and CDR2 SASEGT. This CDR3 spans 11 amino acids. The V gene lost 1 base and the J gene lost 5 bases, with 1 base spanning the gap. The CDR3 loop reads CASSEGDTQYF. In DNA form, the CDR3 reads TGTGCCAGCAGTGAAGGAGATACGCAGTATTTT.

This clonotype was detected a few times. The V and J genes are TRBV7-9 and TRBJ2-1, with TRBD1 identical over 7 bases. V shed 5 bases and J 0 bases; nucleotides not matched to a gene: 4. The germline V gene encodes CDR1 SEHNR and CDR2 FQNEAQ (reference sequence). The CDR3 extends over 15 amino acids. This CDR3 reads CASSIRDSSYNEQFF. Written as DNA, the CDR3 is TGTGCCAGCAGCATCCGGGACAGCTCCTACAATGAGCAGTTCTTC. The full variable domain, rest sourced from reference TRBV7-9 and TRBJ2-1, is DTGVSQNPRHKITKRGQNVTFRCDPISEHNRLYWYRQTLGQGPEFLTYFQNEAQLEKSRLLSDRFSAERPKGSFSTLEIQRTEQGDSAMYLCASSIRDSSYNEQFFGPGTRLTVL.

The V call is TRBV28, the J call TRBJ2-1; unclear D gene. Trimming pared 5 bases from V and 3 bases from J, leaving 8 bases between. Germline V gene data show CDR1 as MDHEN and CDR2 as SYDVKM. This CDR3 has 13 amino acids. The CDR3 nucleotides are TGTGCCAGCAGTCCCGGGTACTACAATGAGCAGTTCTTC. Its protein product is CASSPGYYNEQFF.

This clonotype was counted at least ten times. The chain is built from TRBV6-5 and TRBJ2-1; a weak D match, TRBD2 (5 bases). CDR1 and CDR2 (germline): MNHEY, SVGAGI. V lost 0 bases to trimming and J lost 7 bases, with 7 bases between them. The CDR3 contains 13 residues. The CDR3 DNA follows: TGTGCCAGCAGTTACTCGGACTGGAATGAGCAGTTCTTC. Amino acids: CASSYSDWNEQFF.

The chain recombines TRBV27 with TRBJ2-3, with D maybe TRBD2 (5 bases). Germline V CDR1 and CDR2: MNHEY, SMNVEV (reference sequence). V gave up 5 bases and J gave up 5 bases, with 20 bases separating them. This CDR3 has 16 amino acids. CDR3 nucleotide sequence: TGTGCCAGCAGTGGTGGTGCGGACCCGAGGGTAGATACGCAGTATTTT. Protein product: CASSGGADPRVDTQYF.

V is TRBV4-1 and J is TRBJ2-2; D is possibly TRBD1 (6 bases). CDR1 and CDR2 from the germline V gene are MGHRA and YSYEKL. The CDR3 covers 15 residues. The V end was cut by 1 base, the J end by 6 bases, with 12 bases between. The CDR3 spells CASSQGTARAGELFF. The CDR3 nucleotides read TGCGCCAGCAGCCAAGGGACAGCCCGGGCCGGGGAGCTGTTTTTT.

The sample holds many counts of this clonotype. V is TRBV23-1 and J is TRBJ2-5, with 8 bases aligning to TRBD1. TRBV23-1 is annotated as an ORF whose role is uncertain. J gave up 1 base and V 6 bases, and 7 bases lay outside the gene matches. This CDR3 has 15 amino acids. The CDR3 nucleotides read TGCGCCAGCAGACGCTCGCAGGGGGCCCAAGAGACCCAGTACTTC. Its translation: CASRRSQGAQETQYF.

V usage is TRBV5-1 and J usage is TRBJ2-1; TRBD2 agrees at 10 bases. The V segment lost 4 bases and the J segment 15 bases; nucleotides outside the gene matches: 19. Germline-derived CDR1 and CDR2 are SGHRS and YFSETQ. CDR3 length equals 16 residues. The CDR3 sequence is CASSPEVAGGRTILFF. CDR3 DNA: TGCGCCAGCAGCCCGGAGGTAGCGGGAGGACGAACTATACTGTTCTTC.

This clonotype has a count of ten or more. The CDR3, as DNA: TGTGCCAGCAGCCGTTCCCCCGGACAGAAGAACACCGGGGAGCTGTTTTTT. Translated, it gives CASSRSPGQKNTGELFF. The chain couples TRBV7-9 to TRBJ2-2, with TRBD1 as a possible D gene (6 bases). Germline CDR1 reads SEHNR; CDR2 reads FQNEAQ (reference sequence). The germline V and J ends were trimmed by 5 bases and 1 base, with 17 bases remaining between them. CDR3 length: 17 amino acids.

Comment on this clonotype: A much larger clone sits a single nucleotide away, making a read error possible. This rearrangement joins TRBV6-5 to TRBJ2-1; 8 bases are shared with TRBD2. The germline CDR1 and CDR2 sequences are MNHEY and SVGAGI. Germline trimming cut 5 bases from V and 6 bases from J; bases unmatched to any gene: 15. This CDR3 comprises 17 residues. CDR3 in DNA: TGTGCCAGCAGTACCCTCGCGGCGAGCGGGAGTTGCAATGAGCAGTTCTTC. Encoded protein: CASSTLAASGSCNEQFF.

CDR3 nucleotide sequence: TGCAGCGTTGAGGCAGGGTCCTACAATGAGCAGTTCTTC. Protein sequence: CSVEAGSYNEQFF. V usage is TRBV29-1 and J usage is TRBJ2-1; a weak D match, TRBD1 (5 bases). V was cut by 3 bases and J by 1 base, with 7 bases left in between. Germline V gene data show CDR1 as SQVTM and CDR2 as ANQGSEA. The CDR3 is 13 amino acids.

This clonotype was picked up a small number of times. The chain combines TRBV7-8 with TRBJ2-5, with 11 positions matching TRBD2. V was pared by 4 bases and J by 5 bases, with 9 bases of the junction left unmatched. The CDR3 runs to 16 residues. Germline CDR1 and CDR2: SGHVS and FQNEAQ. Here the CDR3 reads CASSSSSGGPGETQYF. In DNA form, the CDR3 reads TGTGCCAGCAGCTCATCTAGCGGGGGGCCCGGGGAGACCCAGTACTTC. The variable domain in full, with the rest retrieved from reference TRBV7-8 and TRBJ2-5, is GAGVSQSPRYKVAKRGQDVALRCDPISGHVSLFWYQQALGQGPEFLTYFQNEAQLDKSGLPSDRFFAERPEGSVSTLKIQRTQQEDSAVYLCASSSSSGGPGETQYFGPGTRLLVL.

This clonotype was recorded many times. The gene calls are TRBV30 and TRBJ1-2; D is undetermined. This CDR3 spans 15 amino acids. CDR1 is GTSNPN and CDR2 is SVGIG in the germline V gene (reference sequence). Trimming pared 0 bases from V and 5 bases from J, leaving 16 bases between. CDR3 loop: CAWSVGWADPYGYTF. In DNA form, the CDR3 reads TGTGCCTGGAGTGTAGGTTGGGCAGACCCTTATGGCTACACCTTC.

Concerning this clonotype itself: Since a much larger clone is just one base distant, this may be a read error. The chain couples TRBV7-2 to TRBJ2-2, with a possible D match to TRBD2 (7 bases). Germline values: CDR1 SGHTA, CDR2 FQGNSA. Trimming stripped 5 bases from V and 6 bases from J, with 19 bases between. The CDR3 consists of 16 residues. The CDR3 DNA sequence: TGTGCCAGCAGCATAGATTGGGGGGGGGCCGCCGGGGAGCTGTTTTTT. Its translation is CASSIDWGGAAGELFF.

A word on this clonotype: At one end, the junction sequence differs from germline, possibly due to a read error. The chain joins TRBV28 to TRBJ1-1; 10 positions match TRBD1. Per the germline V gene, CDR1 is MDHEN and CDR2 is SYDVKM. The length of the CDR3 is 11 residues. CDR3 residues: CAGSPGQGAFF. The CDR3 DNA sequence: TGTGCCGGCAGTCCGGGACAGGGGGCTTTCTTT. The whole variable domain, remainder taken from reference TRBV28 and TRBJ1-1, is DVKVTQSSRYLVKRTGEKVFLECVQDMDHENMFWYRQDPGLGLRLIYFSYDVKMKEKGDIPEGYSVSREKKERFSLILESASTNQTSMYLCAGSPGQGAFFGQGTRLTVV.